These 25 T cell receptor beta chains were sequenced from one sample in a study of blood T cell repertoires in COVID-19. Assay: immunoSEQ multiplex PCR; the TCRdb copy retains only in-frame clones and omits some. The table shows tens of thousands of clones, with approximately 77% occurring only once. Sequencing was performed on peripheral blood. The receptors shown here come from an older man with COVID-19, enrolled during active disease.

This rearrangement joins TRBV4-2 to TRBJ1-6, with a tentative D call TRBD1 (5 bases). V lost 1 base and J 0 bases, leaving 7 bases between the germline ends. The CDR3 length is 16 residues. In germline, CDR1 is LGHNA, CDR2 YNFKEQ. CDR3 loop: CASSQGGGSYNSPLHF. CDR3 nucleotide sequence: TGTGCCAGCAGCCAAGGGGGGGGCTCCTATAATTCACCCCTCCACTTT.

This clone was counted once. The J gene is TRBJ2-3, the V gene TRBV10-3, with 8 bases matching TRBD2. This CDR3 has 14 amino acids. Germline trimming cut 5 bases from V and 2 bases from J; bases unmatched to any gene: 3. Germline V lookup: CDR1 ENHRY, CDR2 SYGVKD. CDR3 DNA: TGTGCCATCAGTACTAGCGGTTTCACAGATACGCAGTATTTT. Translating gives CAISTSGFTDTQYF.

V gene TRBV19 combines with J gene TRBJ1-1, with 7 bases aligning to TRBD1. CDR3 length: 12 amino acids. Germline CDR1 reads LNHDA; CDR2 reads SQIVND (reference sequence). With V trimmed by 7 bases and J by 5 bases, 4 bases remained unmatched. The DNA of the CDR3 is TGTGCCAGTACCGACAGGGAAACTGAAGCTTTCTTT. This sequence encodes CASTDRETEAFF.

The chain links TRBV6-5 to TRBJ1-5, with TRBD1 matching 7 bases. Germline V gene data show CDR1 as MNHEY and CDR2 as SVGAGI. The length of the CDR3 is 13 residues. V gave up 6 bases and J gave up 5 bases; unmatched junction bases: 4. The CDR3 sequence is CASRQTGDQPQHF. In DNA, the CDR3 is TGTGCCAGCAGACAAACAGGGGATCAGCCCCAGCATTTT.

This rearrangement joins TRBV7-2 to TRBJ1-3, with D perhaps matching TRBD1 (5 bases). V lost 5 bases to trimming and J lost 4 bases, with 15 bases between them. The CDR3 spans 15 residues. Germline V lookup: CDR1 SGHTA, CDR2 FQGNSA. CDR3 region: CASSPNPGGGNTIYF. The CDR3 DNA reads TGTGCCAGCAGCCCGAACCCCGGGGGGGGAAACACCATATATTTT.

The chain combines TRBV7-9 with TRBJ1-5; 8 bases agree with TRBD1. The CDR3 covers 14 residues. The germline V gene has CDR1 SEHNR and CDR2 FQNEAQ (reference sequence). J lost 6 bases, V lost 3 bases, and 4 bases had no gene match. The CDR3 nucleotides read TGTGCCAGCAGCTTCGGACAGGGAGGTCAGCCCCAGCATTTT. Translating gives CASSFGQGGQPQHF. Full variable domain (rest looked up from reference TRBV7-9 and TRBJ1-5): DTGVSQNPRHKITKRGQNVTFRCDPISEHNRLYWYRQTLGQGPEFLTYFQNEAQLEKSRLLSDRFSAERPKGSFSTLEIQRTEQGDSAMYLCASSFGQGGQPQHFGDGTRLSIL.

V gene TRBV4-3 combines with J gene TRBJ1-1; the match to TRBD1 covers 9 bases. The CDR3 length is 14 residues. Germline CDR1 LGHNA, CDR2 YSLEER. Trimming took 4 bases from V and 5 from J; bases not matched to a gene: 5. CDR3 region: CASSPSDRGTEAFF. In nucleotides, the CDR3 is TGCGCCAGCAGCCCATCGGACAGGGGTACTGAAGCTTTCTTT.

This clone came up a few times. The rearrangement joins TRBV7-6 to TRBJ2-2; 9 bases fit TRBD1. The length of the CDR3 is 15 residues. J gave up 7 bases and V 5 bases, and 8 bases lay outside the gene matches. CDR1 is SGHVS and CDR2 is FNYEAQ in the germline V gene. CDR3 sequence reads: CASSARQGGSGELFF. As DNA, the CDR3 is TGTGCCAGCAGCGCCCGACAGGGGGGGAGCGGGGAGCTGTTTTTT.

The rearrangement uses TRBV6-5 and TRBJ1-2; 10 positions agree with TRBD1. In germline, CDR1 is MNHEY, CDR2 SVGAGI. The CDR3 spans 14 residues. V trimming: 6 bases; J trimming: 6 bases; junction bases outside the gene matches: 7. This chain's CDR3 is CASRTGGARDGYTF. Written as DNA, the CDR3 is TGTGCCAGCAGGACAGGGGGCGCTAGAGATGGCTACACCTTC.

CDR3 DNA: TGTGCCACTTCGAACCCCCTATGGGGAAACACCATATATTTT. It yields the protein CATSNPLWGNTIYF. The chain combines TRBV5-4 with TRBJ1-3, with no clear D. The V gene's germline CDR1 is SGHNT and CDR2 YYREEE (reference sequence). The V end was cut by 9 bases, the J end by 4 bases, with 17 bases between. The CDR3 is 14 residues long.

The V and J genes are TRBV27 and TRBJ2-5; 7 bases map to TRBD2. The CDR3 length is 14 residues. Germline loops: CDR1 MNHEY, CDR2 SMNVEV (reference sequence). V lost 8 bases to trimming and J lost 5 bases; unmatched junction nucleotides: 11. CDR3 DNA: TGTGCCAGCGGCGGGAGTTCGGGATGGGAGACCCAGTACTTC. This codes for CASGGSSGWETQYF.

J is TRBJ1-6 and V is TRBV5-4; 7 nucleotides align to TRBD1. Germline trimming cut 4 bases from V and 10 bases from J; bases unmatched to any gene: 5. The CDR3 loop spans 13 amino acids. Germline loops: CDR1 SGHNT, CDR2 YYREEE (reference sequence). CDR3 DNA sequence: TGTGCCAGCAGCCAACTAGGGGGCTCACCCCTCCACTTT. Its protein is CASSQLGGSPLHF.

The CDR3 is CASSLYGESNQPQHF. The CDR3 DNA sequence: TGCGCCAGCAGCTTGTATGGGGAGAGCAATCAGCCCCAGCATTTT. The gene calls are TRBV5-1 and TRBJ1-5; D call uncertain. CDR1 and CDR2 (germline): SGHRS, YFSETQ. The CDR3 extends over 15 amino acids. V shed 1 base and J shed 1 base, with 9 bases lying between them.

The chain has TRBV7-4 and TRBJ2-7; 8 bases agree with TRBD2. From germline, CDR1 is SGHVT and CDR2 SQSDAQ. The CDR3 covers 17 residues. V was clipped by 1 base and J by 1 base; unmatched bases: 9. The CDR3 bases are TGTGCCAGCAGCTTAGTTAGCGGGATCGCCTGTTCCTACGAGCAGTACTTC. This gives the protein CASSLVSGIACSYEQYF.

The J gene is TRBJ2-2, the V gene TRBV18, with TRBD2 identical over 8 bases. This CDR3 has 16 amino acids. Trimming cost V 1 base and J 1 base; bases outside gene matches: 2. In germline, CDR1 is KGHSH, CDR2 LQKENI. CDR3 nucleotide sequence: TGTGCCAGCTCACCACTTACTAGCGGGAACACCGGGGAGCTGTTTTTT. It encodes CASSPLTSGNTGELFF.

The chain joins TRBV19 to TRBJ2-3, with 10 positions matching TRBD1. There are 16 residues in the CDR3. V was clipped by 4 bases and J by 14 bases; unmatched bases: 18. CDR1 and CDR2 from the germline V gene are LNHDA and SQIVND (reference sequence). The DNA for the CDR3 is TGTGCCAGTAGTAGCCGGGACAGGGGTTTCAGGGGAGCCCCGTATTTT. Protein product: CASSSRDRGFRGAPYF.

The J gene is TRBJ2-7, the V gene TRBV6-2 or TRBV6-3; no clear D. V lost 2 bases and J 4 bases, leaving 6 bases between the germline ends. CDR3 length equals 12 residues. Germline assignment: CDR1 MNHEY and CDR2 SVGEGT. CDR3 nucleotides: TGTGCCAGCAGTTACGACATATACGAGCAGTACTTC. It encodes CASSYDIYEQYF.

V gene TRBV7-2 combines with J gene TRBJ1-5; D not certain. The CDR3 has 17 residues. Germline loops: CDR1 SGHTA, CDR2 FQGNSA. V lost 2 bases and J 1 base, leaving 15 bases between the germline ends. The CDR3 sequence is CASSLFGAGWSNQPQHF. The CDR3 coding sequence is TGTGCCAGCAGCTTATTTGGTGCAGGTTGGAGCAATCAGCCCCAGCATTTT.

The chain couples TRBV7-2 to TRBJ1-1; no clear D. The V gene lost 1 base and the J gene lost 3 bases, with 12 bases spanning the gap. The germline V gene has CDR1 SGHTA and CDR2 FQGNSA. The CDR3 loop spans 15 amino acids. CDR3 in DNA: TGTGCCAGCAGCTTAGAGGTTTGGAGCGACACTGAAGCTTTCTTT. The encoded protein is CASSLEVWSDTEAFF.

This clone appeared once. DNA of the CDR3: TGTGCCAGCTCACCACCGGGCCTAGCGGGAGGGCCGTTCTACGAGCAGTACTTC. Translation: CASSPPGLAGGPFYEQYF. The chain links TRBV18 to TRBJ2-7, with 12 bases that match TRBD2. Per the germline V gene, CDR1 is KGHSH and CDR2 is LQKENI. The CDR3 is 18 amino acids. V lost 0 bases to trimming and J lost 3 bases; unmatched junction nucleotides: 9.

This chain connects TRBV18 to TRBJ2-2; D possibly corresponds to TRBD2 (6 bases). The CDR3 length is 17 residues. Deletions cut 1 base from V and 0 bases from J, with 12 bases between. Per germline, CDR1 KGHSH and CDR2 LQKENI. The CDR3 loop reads CASSPRSGGTNTGELFF. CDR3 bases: TGTGCCAGCTCACCACGTTCGGGCGGGACGAACACCGGGGAGCTGTTTTTT.

CDR3 nucleotides: TGTGCCAGCAGCGCCGGGACTAGCGGGAGCCATGAGCAGTTCTTC. Protein product: CASSAGTSGSHEQFF. The J gene is TRBJ2-1, the V gene TRBV11-3, with 14 bases that match TRBD2. Germline loops: CDR1 SGHNT, CDR2 YENEEA. This CDR3 is 15 amino acids long. The junction had 5 bases not matched to a gene; V was cut back by 5 bases and J by 8 bases.

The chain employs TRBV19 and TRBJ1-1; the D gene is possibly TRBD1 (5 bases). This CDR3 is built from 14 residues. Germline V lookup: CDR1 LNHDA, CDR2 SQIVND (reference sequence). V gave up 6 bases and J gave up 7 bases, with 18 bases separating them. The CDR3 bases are TGTGCCAGTAGGCGGGACCGGGACCGGGGTGAAGCTTTCTTT. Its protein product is CASRRDRDRGEAFF.

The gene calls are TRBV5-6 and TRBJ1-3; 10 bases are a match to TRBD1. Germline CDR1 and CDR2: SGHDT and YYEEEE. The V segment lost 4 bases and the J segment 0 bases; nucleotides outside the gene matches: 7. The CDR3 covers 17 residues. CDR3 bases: TGTGCCAGCAGCCTCATTGGGACAGGGGACTCTGGAAACACCATATATTTT. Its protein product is CASSLIGTGDSGNTIYF.

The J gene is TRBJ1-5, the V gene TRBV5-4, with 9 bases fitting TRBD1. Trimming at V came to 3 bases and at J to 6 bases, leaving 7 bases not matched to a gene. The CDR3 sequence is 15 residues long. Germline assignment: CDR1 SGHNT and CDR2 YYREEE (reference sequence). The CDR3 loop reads CASSSDRGVGQPQHF. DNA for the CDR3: TGTGCCAGCAGCTCGGACAGGGGCGTCGGTCAGCCCCAGCATTTT.